This passage covers 27 T cell receptor beta chains from one sample sequenced in a study of cytomegalovirus exposure and HLA in healthy donors. Primers included in the PCR were 60 Vbeta and 13 Jbeta primers. Measured with immunoSEQ multiplex PCR; TCRdb has only the in-frame clones, and not every one. Among 100,000 or so clones, around four fifths were seen once, and the ten largest hold 2% to 3%. The sample comprised PBMCs. These receptor sequences come from a man between 40 and 49 years old in good health and CMV-seronegative.

In its sample, this clone was seen once. The V and J genes are TRBV7-8 and TRBJ2-3; D gene unclear. The V end was cut by 7 bases, the J end by 0 bases, with 14 bases between. CDR1 is SGHVS, CDR2 FQNEAQ, per germline. This CDR3 has 15 residues. In DNA, the CDR3 is TGTGCCAGCACCCCAAGCGTGGGTAGCACAGATACGCAGTATTTT. Amino acids: CASTPSVGSTDTQYF.

The V gene is TRBV4-2, the J gene TRBJ2-1; 9 bases are shared with TRBD2. Trimming took 7 bases from V and 4 from J; bases not matched to a gene: 23. From germline, CDR1 is LGHNA and CDR2 YNFKEQ. The CDR3 covers 20 residues. The CDR3 DNA reads TGTGCCAGCACCTCGATAGGGGGAGCGGGGGGCCCGGGAAAGTACAATGAGCAGTTCTTC. This codes for CASTSIGGAGGPGKYNEQFF.

This chain uses TRBV9 with TRBJ1-6; 8 bases match TRBD1. This CDR3 spans 16 amino acids. Germline CDR1 and CDR2: SGDLS and YYNGEE. V shed 1 base, J shed 5 bases, and the junction held 5 bases outside the gene matches. CDR3: CASSVTPGQDNSPLHF. In DNA, the CDR3 is TGTGCCAGCAGCGTAACTCCGGGACAGGATAATTCACCCCTCCACTTT.

The rearrangement uses TRBV7-2 and TRBJ2-5; no firm D call. The J call may be faulty, since TRBJ2-7 better matches the DNA end. CDR1 and CDR2 (germline): SGHTA, FQGNSA. This CDR3 spans 14 amino acids. For the CDR3, the DNA is TGTGCCAGCAGTTCCCCGCTTGGGCTCCACGAGCAGTACTTC. Its translation is CASSSPLGLHEQYF.

The chain links TRBV7-6 to TRBJ2-7; D is possibly TRBD2 (5 bases). The V end was cut by 5 bases, the J end by 1 base, with 9 bases between. CDR1 and CDR2 from the germline V gene are SGHVS and FNYEAQ. The CDR3 contains 13 residues. CDR3 sequence reads: CASSPGLSYEQYF. As DNA, the CDR3 is TGTGCCAGCAGCCCTGGACTTTCCTACGAGCAGTACTTC. Full variable domain (rest looked up from reference TRBV7-6 and TRBJ2-7): GAGVSQSPRYKVTKRGQDVALRCDPISGHVSLYWYRQALGQGPEFLTYFNYEAQQDKSGLPNDRFSAERPEGSISTLTIQRTEQRDSAMYRCASSPGLSYEQYFGPGTRLTVT.

CDR3 region: CASSLAQGSIHGYTF. In DNA form, the CDR3 reads TGTGCCAGCAGCTTGGCCCAGGGCTCGATTCATGGCTACACCTTC. This rearrangement joins TRBV7-3 to TRBJ1-2; tentative D call: TRBD1 (5 bases). The V end lost 3 bases, the J end lost 6 bases, and 17 bases lay between the germline ends. The CDR3 loop spans 15 amino acids. Germline V gene sequence: CDR1 SGHTA, CDR2 FQGTGA.

This clone turned up a few times. The CDR3 region has the DNA TGTGCCAGTACACCGCCGACAGGGGAGGGCACCGGGGAGCTGTTTTTT. Its protein product is CASTPPTGEGTGELFF. V and J are TRBV19 and TRBJ2-2; D perhaps matches TRBD1 (8 bases). Germline V gene sequence: CDR1 LNHDA, CDR2 SQIVND (reference sequence). Trimming took off 7 bases at V and 4 bases at J, with 19 bases between the two ends. The CDR3 covers 16 residues.

This clone came up a few times. The chain is built from TRBV4-3 and TRBJ1-4; TRBD1 aligns across 10 bases. V lost 5 bases to trimming and J lost 8 bases; unmatched junction nucleotides: 11. The CDR3 loop spans 16 amino acids. In germline, CDR1 is LGHNA, CDR2 YSLEER. Here the CDR3 DNA reads TGCGCCAGCAGCACGCGGCCAGGGACAGGGGAAGAAAAACTGTTTTTT. This encodes CASSTRPGTGEEKLFF.

The chain uses TRBV9 and TRBJ1-5; the D gene is possibly TRBD1 (5 bases). Per germline, CDR1 SGDLS and CDR2 YYNGEE. This CDR3 region has 14 residues. V lost 4 bases and J 0 bases, leaving 8 bases between the germline ends. The CDR3 here is CASSPRDSNQPQHF. The CDR3 nucleotides are TGTGCCAGCAGCCCCAGGGATAGCAATCAGCCCCAGCATTTT. The whole variable domain, remainder taken from reference TRBV9 and TRBJ1-5, is DSGVTQTPKHLITATGQRVTLRCSPRSGDLSVYWYQQSLDQGLQFLIQYYNGEERAKGNILERFSAQQFPDLHSELNLSSLELGDSALYFCASSPRDSNQPQHFGDGTRLSIL.

In its sample, this clone was seen a few times. This chain connects TRBV11-2 to TRBJ2-7, with 11 bases fitting TRBD1. Germline assignment: CDR1 SGHAT and CDR2 FQNNGV. Trimming removed 0 bases from V and 3 bases from J; junction bases left unmatched: 1. CDR3 length equals 15 residues. The CDR3 region has the DNA TGTGCCAGCAGCTTAGATGGGACAGGGGGCTACGAGCAGTACTTC. It encodes CASSLDGTGGYEQYF. Full variable domain (rest looked up from reference TRBV11-2 and TRBJ2-7): EAGVAQSPRYKIIEKRQSVAFWCNPISGHATLYWYQQILGQGPKLLIQFQNNGVVDDSQLPKDRFSAERLKGVDSTLKIQPAKLEDSAVYLCASSLDGTGGYEQYFGPGTRLTVT.

The chain employs TRBV11-2 and TRBJ1-1; D call uncertain. This CDR3 comprises 12 residues. The germline V and J ends were trimmed by 2 bases and 2 bases, with 3 bases remaining between them. In germline, CDR1 is SGHAT, CDR2 FQNNGV. CDR3 DNA sequence: TGTGCCAGCAGCTTATATAACACTGAAGCTTTCTTT. Encoded protein: CASSLYNTEAFF.

The genes are TRBV19 and TRBJ2-2; the D is unclear. CDR1 and CDR2 (germline): LNHDA, SQIVND (reference sequence). The CDR3 covers 15 residues. Trimming removed 3 bases from V and 1 base from J, with 9 bases in between. CDR3 coding DNA: TGTGCCAGTAGTATGAGGTCCGGGAACACCGGGGAGCTGTTTTTT. Translated, it gives CASSMRSGNTGELFF. The whole variable domain, filled in from reference TRBV19 and TRBJ2-2, reads DGGITQSPKYLFRKEGQNVTLSCEQNLNHDAMYWYRQDPGQGLRLIYYSQIVNDFQKGDIAEGYSVSREKKESFPLTVTSAQKNPTAFYLCASSMRSGNTGELFFGEGSRLTVL.

In this sample, this clone turned up a few times. This chain joins TRBV5-1 and TRBJ2-2, with D perhaps TRBD1 (5 bases). The CDR3 extends over 15 amino acids. Germline CDR1 and CDR2: SGHRS and YFSETQ. V was shortened by 0 bases and J by 3 bases, with 9 bases between the two germline ends. The CDR3 sequence: CASSLVSRDTGELFF. Written as DNA, the CDR3 is TGCGCCAGCAGCTTGGTGAGCAGGGACACCGGGGAGCTGTTTTTT.

CDR3 sequence reads: CATDRSNTGELFF. The CDR3 DNA reads as TGTGCCACGGACAGATCAAACACCGGGGAGCTGTTTTTT. V and J are TRBV6-1 and TRBJ2-2; D possibly corresponds to TRBD1 (6 bases). The V and J ends lost 10 bases and 2 bases respectively, with 11 bases between them. In germline, CDR1 is MNHNS, CDR2 SASEGT. This CDR3 contains 13 residues.

This clone occurred a few times. This rearrangement joins TRBV7-9 to TRBJ1-2; a possible D gene is TRBD1 (6 bases). Germline lookup yields CDR1 SEHNR and CDR2 FQNEAQ (reference sequence). Deletions cut 1 base from V and 5 bases from J, with 8 bases between. The CDR3 covers 13 residues. CDR3 residues: CASSLVRGYGYTF. CDR3 nucleotide sequence: TGTGCCAGCAGCTTAGTCAGGGGATATGGCTACACCTTC.

The chain is built from TRBV5-1 and TRBJ1-1; D is uncertain. Deletions cut 0 bases from V and 2 bases from J, with 14 bases between. From germline, CDR1 is SGHRS and CDR2 YFSETQ. The CDR3 has 16 residues. The CDR3 loop reads CASSLAVLAANTEAFF. In DNA, the CDR3 is TGCGCCAGCAGCTTGGCCGTTTTGGCGGCCAACACTGAAGCTTTCTTT.

The V call is TRBV5-4, the J call TRBJ1-5; possibly TRBD1 for D (5 bases). The CDR3 covers 13 residues. V lost 4 bases and J 1 base, leaving 6 bases between the germline ends. Germline V gene data show CDR1 as SGHNT and CDR2 as YYREEE (reference sequence). The CDR3 DNA is TGTGCCAGCAGCACAGGAAGCAATCAGCCCCAGCATTTT. Translation: CASSTGSNQPQHF.

The chain recombines TRBV29-1 with TRBJ2-7, with 10 bases that match TRBD2. The CDR3 is made up of 12 amino acids. Germline values: CDR1 SQVTM, CDR2 ANQGSEA. V trimming: 6 bases; J trimming: 3 bases; junction bases outside the gene matches: 2. CDR3 sequence (DNA): TGCAGCGTGACTAGCGGGCGCTACGAGCAGTACTTC. Encoded protein: CSVTSGRYEQYF.

The V and J genes are TRBV29-1 and TRBJ2-1; no reliable D call. The germline V gene encodes CDR1 SQVTM and CDR2 ANQGSEA. V was shortened by 5 bases and J by 7 bases, with 9 bases between the two germline ends. CDR3 length: 11 residues. CDR3 sequence reads: CSVLILNEQFF. The CDR3 coding sequence is TGCAGCGTTCTAATTTTGAATGAGCAGTTCTTC.

The chain employs TRBV19 and TRBJ1-1, with 7 bases identical to TRBD1. Germline-derived CDR1 and CDR2 are LNHDA and SQIVND (reference sequence). This CDR3 is 13 amino acids long. J was trimmed by 4 bases and V by 8 bases; bases with no gene match: 7. CDR3 nucleotide sequence: TGTGCCAGTTCTGAAGGGGGCTTCACTGAAGCTTTCTTT. This encodes CASSEGGFTEAFF.

The gene calls are TRBV2 and TRBJ1-1, with TRBD1 identical over 9 bases. The germline CDR1 and CDR2 sequences are SNHLY and FYNNEI. The CDR3 covers 16 residues. Trimming cost V 0 bases and J 5 bases; bases outside gene matches: 7. The CDR3 coding sequence is TGTGCCAGCAGTGAAGCGGGGACAGGGAAAGGGACTGAAGCTTTCTTT. It encodes CASSEAGTGKGTEAFF.

The chain links TRBV19 to TRBJ2-3, with TRBD2 identical over 7 bases. From germline, CDR1 is LNHDA and CDR2 SQIVND (reference sequence). V was clipped by 1 base and J by 2 bases; unmatched bases: 6. CDR3 size: 16 residues. The CDR3 reads CASSIGGAGYTDTQYF. DNA for the CDR3: TGTGCCAGTAGTATAGGAGGAGCGGGGTACACAGATACGCAGTATTTT.

This chain connects TRBV5-6 to TRBJ1-3, with D uncertain. The germline V gene encodes CDR1 SGHDT and CDR2 YYEEEE. V gave up 2 bases and J gave up 8 bases, with 8 bases separating them. The CDR3 is 12 residues long. This CDR3 reads CASSFRGDTIYF. CDR3 nucleotide sequence: TGTGCCAGCAGCTTTAGAGGAGACACCATATATTTT. The full variable domain, its missing parts supplied by reference TRBV5-6 and TRBJ1-3, is DAGVTQSPTHLIKTRGQQVTLRCSPKSGHDTVSWYQQALGQGPQFIFQYYEEEERQRGNFPDRFSGHQFPNYSSELNVNALLLGDSALYLCASSFRGDTIYFGEGSWLTVV.

The chain links TRBV10-3 to TRBJ2-7, with a tentative D call TRBD2 (5 bases). Germline V CDR1 and CDR2: ENHRY, SYGVKD. Trimming removed 4 bases at V and 0 bases at J, with 19 bases between. The CDR3 contains 17 residues. CDR3 loop: CAISGPMSGLHSYEQYF. In DNA, the CDR3 is TGTGCCATCAGTGGTCCGATGAGCGGACTGCACTCCTACGAGCAGTACTTC.

V is TRBV2 and J is TRBJ1-4, with 8 bases fitting TRBD1. V shed 4 bases and J 8 bases; nucleotides not matched to a gene: 12. The CDR3 has 16 amino acids. Germline-derived CDR1 and CDR2 are SNHLY and FYNNEI. The CDR3 coding sequence is TGTGCCAGCAGTGGCCCTGACAGGGGATATCGAGAAAAACTGTTTTTT. Its protein is CASSGPDRGYREKLFF.

This chain links TRBV5-6 with TRBJ1-1, with TRBD1 matching over 7 bases. J gave up 1 base and V 0 bases, and 3 bases lay outside the gene matches. The length of the CDR3 is 15 residues. Germline V CDR1 and CDR2: SGHDT, YYEEEE. This CDR3 reads CASSLEQGRNTEAFF. Written as DNA, the CDR3 is TGTGCCAGCAGCTTGGAACAGGGGCGGAACACTGAAGCTTTCTTT.

This rearrangement joins TRBV2 to TRBJ1-2; 8 bases align to TRBD1. This CDR3 spans 15 amino acids. J lost 3 bases, V lost 6 bases, and 9 bases had no gene match. Germline loops: CDR1 SNHLY, CDR2 FYNNEI. The CDR3 spells CASSPSGTGDYGYTF. DNA of the CDR3: TGTGCCAGCAGCCCTTCTGGGACAGGTGACTATGGCTACACCTTC.